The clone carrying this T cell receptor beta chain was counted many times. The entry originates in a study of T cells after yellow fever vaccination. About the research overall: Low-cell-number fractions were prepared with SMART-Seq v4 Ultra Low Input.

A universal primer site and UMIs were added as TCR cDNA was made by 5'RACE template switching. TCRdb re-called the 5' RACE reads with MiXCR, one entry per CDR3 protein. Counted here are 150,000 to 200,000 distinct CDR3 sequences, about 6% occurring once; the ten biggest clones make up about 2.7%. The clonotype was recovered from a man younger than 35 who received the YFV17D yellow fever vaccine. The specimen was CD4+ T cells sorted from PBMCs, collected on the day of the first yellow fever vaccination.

The chain's CDR3 is CASSPGQAGGTDTQYF. The CDR3 bases are TGCGCCAGCAGCCCCGGACAGGCGGGCGGCACAGATACGCAGTATTTT. The chain combines TRBV5-1 with TRBJ2-3; 7 bases are shared with TRBD1. The CDR3 runs to 16 residues. V dropped 4 bases and J dropped 1; count of bases not matched to a gene: 9. The germline V gene has CDR1 SGHRS and CDR2 YFSETQ.